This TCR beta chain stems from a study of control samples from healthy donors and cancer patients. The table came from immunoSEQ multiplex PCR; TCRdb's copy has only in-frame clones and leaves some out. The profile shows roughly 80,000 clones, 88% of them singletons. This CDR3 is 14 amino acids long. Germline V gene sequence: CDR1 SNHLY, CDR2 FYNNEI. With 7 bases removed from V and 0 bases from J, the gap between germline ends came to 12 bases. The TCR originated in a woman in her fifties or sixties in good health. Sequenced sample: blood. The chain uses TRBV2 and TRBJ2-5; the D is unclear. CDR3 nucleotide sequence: TGTGCCAGCACTTGGAGCAAGTACCAAGAGACCCAGTACTTC. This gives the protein CASTWSKYQETQYF.